Sequencing of this TCR beta chain was carried out in a study of cytomegalovirus exposure and HLA in healthy donors. On the study more broadly: Approximately 190 million T cells yielded 90 million to 130 million unique TCR beta sequences, as an earlier analysis found. An early release of data contained 70 million to 95 million unique TCRs, which came from HLA-typed donors.

This CDR3 spans 12 amino acids. After removal of 10 bases from V and 5 bases from J, the junction contained 6 bases not matched to a gene. CDR1 and CDR2 from the germline V gene are MNHEY and SVGAGI. Worth noting for this clone: As yet, its antigen is unknown.

PCR used 60 Vbeta primers and 13 Jbeta primers. Sequenced by immunoSEQ multiplex PCR; TCRdb stores in-frame clones only, minus some. Its table lists about 54,000 clones. Study conclusions and caveats: Association with HLA alleles at 0.05 false discovery rate was found for around 17,000 TCR beta sequences in a later analysis. In an earlier analysis, most TCR beta V segments were productive about 90% or about 30% of the time.

This receptor was identified in a woman aged 35 to 49 in good health and CMV-seronegative. Input material: PBMCs. The chain employs TRBV6-5 and TRBJ2-5; TRBD2 agrees at 8 bases. The CDR3 region is CATTGGGETQYF. The CDR3 nucleotides are TGTGCCACCACCGGGGGGGGTGAGACCCAGTACTTC.